The present T cell receptor beta chain was sequenced within a study of blood T cells in healthy people across ages. This CDR3 is built from 14 residues. V was pared by 0 bases and J by 7 bases, with 2 bases of the junction left unmatched. Primed by a sample-barcoded 5' primer and a J-beta primer mix, a second PCR proceeded for roughly 7 to 11 cycles. One entry per CDR3 protein, called by TCRdb with MiXCR from the 5' RACE reads. There are approximately 700,000 distinct CDR3 sequences in the sample; about 30% occur only once, and 15% lies in the top ten. On this clonotype: Its matching antigen is unknown.

Study-wide results and caveats: Roughly linearly, TCR beta diversity per million T cells fell as age increased. As naive T cell percentage varied, TCR beta diversity correlated strongly with it.

The sequenced material came from blood. The rearrangement joins TRBV12-3 or TRBV12-4 to TRBJ2-2, with 7 bases that match TRBD2. The TCR sequence derives from a woman older than 75 in good health. CDR3 bases: TGTGCCAGCAGTTTAGCGGGGGGGTTCGGGGAGCTGTTTTTT. It encodes CASSLAGGFGELFF.